This T cell receptor beta chain was sequenced for a study of blood T cell repertoires in COVID-19. Whole-study context: Sites in the United States, Italy and Spain provided acute and convalescent COVID-19 samples. T cells, B-cell-depleted T cells, or PBMCs provided the cDNA or gDNA that served as material.

The Seattle site enrolled patients during active infection and followed them longitudinally. The germline CDR1 and CDR2 sequences are LNHDA and SQIVND (reference sequence). CDR3 length: 14 amino acids. V lost 7 bases, J lost 1 base, and 11 bases lay in between. Original processing notes: Estimates of nucleated cell counts were drawn from the amplification of reference gene primers. Assay: immunoSEQ multiplex PCR; the TCRdb copy retains only in-frame clones and omits some. V, J and clone size are those of that table, while D and trimming were read from the DNA. The table lists over 50,000 clones, 55% to 80% of them singletons.

The TCR comes from a woman in her 70s with COVID-19, enrolled during active disease. Sequencing was carried out using peripheral blood. The gene calls are TRBV19 and TRBJ1-3; D perhaps matches TRBD1 (5 bases). CDR3 sequence: CASILRGSGNTIYF. The CDR3 bases are TGTGCCAGTATCCTAAGGGGTTCTGGAAACACCATATATTTT.